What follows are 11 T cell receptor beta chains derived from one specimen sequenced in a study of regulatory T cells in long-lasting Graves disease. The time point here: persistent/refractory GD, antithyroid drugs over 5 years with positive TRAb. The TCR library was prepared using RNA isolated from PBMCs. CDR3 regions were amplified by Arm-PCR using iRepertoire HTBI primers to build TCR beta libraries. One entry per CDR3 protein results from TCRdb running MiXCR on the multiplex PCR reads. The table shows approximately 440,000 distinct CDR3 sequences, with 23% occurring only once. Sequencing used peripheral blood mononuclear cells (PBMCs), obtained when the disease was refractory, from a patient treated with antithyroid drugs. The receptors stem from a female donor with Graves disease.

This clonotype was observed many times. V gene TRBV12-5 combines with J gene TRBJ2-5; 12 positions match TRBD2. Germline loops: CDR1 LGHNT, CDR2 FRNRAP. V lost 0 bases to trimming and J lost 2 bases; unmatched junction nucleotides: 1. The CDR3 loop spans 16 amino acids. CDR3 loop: CASGLVTSGRQETQYF. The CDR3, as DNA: TGTGCTAGTGGTTTGGTAACTAGCGGGAGGCAAGAGACCCAGTACTTC.

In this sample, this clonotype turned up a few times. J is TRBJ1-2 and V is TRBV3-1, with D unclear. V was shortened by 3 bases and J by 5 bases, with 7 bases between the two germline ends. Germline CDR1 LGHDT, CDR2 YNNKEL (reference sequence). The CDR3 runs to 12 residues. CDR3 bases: TGTGCCAGCAGCCAGGGCCCTTATGGCTACACCTTC. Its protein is CASSQGPYGYTF. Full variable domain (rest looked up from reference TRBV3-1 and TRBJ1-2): DTAVSQTPKYLVTQMGNDKSIKCEQNLGHDTMYWYKQDSKKFLKIMFSYNNKELIINETVPNRFSPKSPDKAHLNLHINSLELGDSAVYFCASSQGPYGYTFGSGTRLTVV.

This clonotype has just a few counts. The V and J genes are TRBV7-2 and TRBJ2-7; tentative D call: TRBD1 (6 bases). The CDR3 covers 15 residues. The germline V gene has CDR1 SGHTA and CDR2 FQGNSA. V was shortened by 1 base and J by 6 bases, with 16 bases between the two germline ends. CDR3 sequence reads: CASSLGGQQRVEQYF. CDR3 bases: TGTGCCAGCAGCTTAGGAGGACAGCAACGGGTCGAGCAGTACTTC. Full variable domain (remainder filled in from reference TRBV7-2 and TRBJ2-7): GAGVSQSPSNKVTEKGKDVELRCDPISGHTALYWYRQSLGQGLEFLIYFQGNSAPDKSGLPSDRFSAERTGGSVSTLTIQRTQQEDSAVYLCASSLGGQQRVEQYFGPGTRLTVT.

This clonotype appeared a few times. The CDR3 coding sequence is TGTGCCAGCAGTAAACAACCGTGGGACAGGGCTTCGAACACTGAAGCTTTCTTT. Amino acid sequence: CASSKQPWDRASNTEAFF. V and J are TRBV6-1 and TRBJ1-1; TRBD1 agrees at 9 bases. The CDR3 has 18 residues. Germline trimming cut 5 bases from V and 1 base from J; bases unmatched to any gene: 14. Germline V gene sequence: CDR1 MNHNS, CDR2 SASEGT.

CDR3 coding DNA: TGTGCCAGCAGCGAGGACAGCCATGGCTACACCTTC. Protein: CASSEDSHGYTF. J is TRBJ1-2 and V is TRBV5-4; a possible D gene is TRBD1 (6 bases). This CDR3 comprises 12 residues. The V end was cut by 4 bases, the J end by 6 bases, with 10 bases between. The germline CDR1 and CDR2 sequences are SGHNT and YYREEE (reference sequence). The entire variable domain, with the rest obtained from reference TRBV5-4 and TRBJ1-2, is as follows: ETGVTQSPTHLIKTRGQQVTLRCSSQSGHNTVSWYQQALGQGPQFIFQYYREEENGRGNFPPRFSGLQFPNYSSELNVNALELDDSALYLCASSEDSHGYTFGSGTRLTVV.

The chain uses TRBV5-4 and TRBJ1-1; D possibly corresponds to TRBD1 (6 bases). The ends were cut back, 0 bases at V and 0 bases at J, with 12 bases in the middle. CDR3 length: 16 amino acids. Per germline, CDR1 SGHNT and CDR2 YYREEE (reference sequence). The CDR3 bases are TGTGCCAGCAGCTTGGCGTACAGGGCTATGAACACTGAAGCTTTCTTT. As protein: CASSLAYRAMNTEAFF.

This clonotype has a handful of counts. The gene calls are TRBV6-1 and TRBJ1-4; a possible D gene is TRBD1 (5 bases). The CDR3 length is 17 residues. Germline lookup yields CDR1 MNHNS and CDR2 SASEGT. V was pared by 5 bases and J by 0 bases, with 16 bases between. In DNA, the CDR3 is TGTGCCAGCAGTCCCCGAACCGGGGCAGCAACTAATGAAAAACTGTTTTTT. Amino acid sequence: CASSPRTGAATNEKLFF.

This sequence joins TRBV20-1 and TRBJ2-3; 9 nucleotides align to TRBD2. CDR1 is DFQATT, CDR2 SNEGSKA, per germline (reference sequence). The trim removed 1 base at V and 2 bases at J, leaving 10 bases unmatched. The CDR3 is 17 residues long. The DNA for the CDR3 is TGCAGTGCTAGAGCTGGTAGCGGGAGCATGGTCACAGATACGCAGTATTTT. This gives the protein CSARAGSGSMVTDTQYF.

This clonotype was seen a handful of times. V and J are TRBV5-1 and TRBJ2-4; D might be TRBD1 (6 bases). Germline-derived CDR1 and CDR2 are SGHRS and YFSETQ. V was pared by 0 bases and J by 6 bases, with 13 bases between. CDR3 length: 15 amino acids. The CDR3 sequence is CASSLDGTRGNIQYF. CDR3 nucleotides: TGCGCCAGCAGCTTGGATGGGACAAGAGGAAACATTCAGTACTTC.

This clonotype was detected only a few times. CDR3 protein: CSAGKGSNQPQHF. Here the CDR3 DNA reads TGCAGTGCTGGCAAGGGTAGCAATCAGCCCCAGCATTTT. The chain recombines TRBV20-1 with TRBJ1-5; D is unclear. Between the trimmed V and J ends, which lost 5 bases and 0 bases, there was a span of 8 bases. CDR1 is DFQATT, CDR2 SNEGSKA, per germline (reference sequence). The CDR3 extends over 13 amino acids.

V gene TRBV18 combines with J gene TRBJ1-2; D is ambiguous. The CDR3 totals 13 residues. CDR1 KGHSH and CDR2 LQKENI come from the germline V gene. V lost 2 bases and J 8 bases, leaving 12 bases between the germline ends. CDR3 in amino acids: CASSPDPGNGYTF. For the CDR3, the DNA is TGTGCCAGCTCACCAGACCCCGGGAACGGCTACACCTTC.